A selection of T cell receptor beta chains follows, all from one sample in a study of T cell responses to AZD1222 COVID-19 vaccine. TCRdb keeps only in-frame clones here, not all; method: immunoSEQ multiplex PCR. The sample consists of around 99,000 clones, 70% to 90% of them appearing once. This specimen was peripheral blood, taken 28 days after the second AZD1222 dose. These receptors came from an adult who received the AZD1222 COVID-19 vaccine. Both conserved end residues are part of each CDR3. The D gene is left open where the match is weak. Clone size is not always given. Where it is, it says once, few, many or a class for expanded clones.

>TRBJ1-6|TRBV6-5|.|.
CASRPRLYGGSPLHF
TGTGCCAGCAGACCACGGCTGTATGGGGGTTCACCCCTCCACTTT
>TRBJ2-2|TRBV9|TRBD1|.
CASRPGQGASGELFF
TGTGCCAGCAGGCCGGGACAGGGGGCATCCGGGGAGCTGTTTTTT
>TRBJ1-2|TRBV11-2|.|few
CASSSGRNGYGYTF
TGTGCCAGCAGCTCCGGACGGAACGGCTATGGCTACACCTTC
>TRBJ1-1|TRBV19|.|.
CASSQGGGNTEAFF
TGTGCCAGTAGTCAAGGGGGGGGAAACACTGAAGCTTTCTTT
>TRBJ1-1|TRBV5-1|.|.
CASRRGDSDTEAFF
TGCGCCAGCAGGCGGGGGGATTCAGACACTGAAGCTTTCTTT
>TRBJ2-3|TRBV10-3|.|.
CAISESLPDTQYF
TGTGCCATCAGTGAGTCGTTGCCAGATACGCAGTATTTT
>TRBJ1-1|TRBV5-6|.|.
CASSPGGLGRHTEAFF
TGTGCCAGCAGCCCGGGGGGGCTTGGCAGACACACTGAAGCTTTCTTT
>TRBJ2-1|TRBV10-3|.|.
CAISDRYFRGWRIYNEQFF
TGTGCCATCAGTGATCGATACTTTAGGGGGTGGCGTATTTACAATGAGCAGTTCTTC
>TRBJ2-1|TRBV19|TRBD2|once
CASTTNGLAWNEQFF
TGTGCCAGTACTACCAACGGACTAGCATGGAATGAGCAGTTCTTC
>TRBJ1-1|TRBV19|.|once
CASSSLAGTEAFF
TGTGCCAGTAGTTCCCTGGCGGGCACTGAAGCTTTCTTT
>TRBJ1-1|TRBV11-2|TRBD1|once
CASSLTGTAATPEAFF
TGTGCCAGCAGCTTAACCGGGACAGCGGCGACCCCTGAAGCTTTCTTT
>TRBJ1-1|TRBV3-1/TRBV3-2|.|.
CASSPRGTGGMNTEAFF
TGTGCCAGCAGCCCACGAGGTACCGGTGGGATGAACACTGAAGCTTTCTTT
>TRBJ1-2|TRBV19|TRBD1|.
CASSRLGTGGDGYTF
TGTGCCAGTAGCAGGTTAGGGACAGGGGGCGACGGCTACACCTTC
>TRBJ2-3|TRBV6-6|.|once
CASSYSRGDTQYF
TGTGCCAGCAGTTACTCGAGGGGGGATACGCAGTATTTT
>TRBJ1-2|TRBV10-1|.|.
CASSTGSGYGYTF
TGCGCCAGCAGTACAGGGTCGGGCTATGGCTACACCTTC
>TRBJ1-4|TRBV9|TRBD1|.
CASSVAEGTGGEKLFF
TGTGCCAGCAGCGTAGCGGAAGGGACAGGCGGTGAAAAACTGTTTTTT
>TRBJ2-2|TRBV4-1|.|few
CASSQGENTGELFF
TGCGCCAGCAGCCAAGGAGAGAACACCGGGGAGCTGTTTTTT
>TRBJ1-4|TRBV20-1|.|.
CSASNNLNEKLFF
TGCAGTGCTAGTAATAACTTAAATGAAAAACTGTTTTTT
>TRBJ2-2|TRBV19|.|.
CASRGSSTGELFF
TGTGCCAGTAGGGGGTCGAGCACCGGGGAGCTGTTTTTT
>TRBJ2-1|TRBV5-1|.|.
CASSFTGSYNEQFF
TGCGCCAGCAGCTTCACGGGCTCCTACAATGAGCAGTTCTTC
>TRBJ1-2|TRBV27|TRBD1|.
CASSYNRGHNGYTF
TGTGCCAGCAGTTACAACAGGGGGCATAATGGCTACACCTTC
>TRBJ2-7|TRBV6-5|.|.
CASSYSPSRHEQYF
TGTGCCAGCAGTTACTCGCCTTCTAGGCACGAGCAGTACTTC
>TRBJ2-7|TRBV6-5|.|.
CASSYGGSTDEQYF
TGTGCCAGCAGTTACGGGGGATCGACAGACGAGCAGTACTTC
>TRBJ1-6|TRBV30|TRBD1|.
CAWTGGLYNSPLHF
TGTGCCTGGACAGGGGGCCTTTATAATTCACCCCTCCACTTT
>TRBJ1-1|TRBV3-1/TRBV3-2|.|.
CASSQVQGYTEAFF
TGTGCCAGCAGCCAAGTTCAGGGATACACTGAAGCTTTCTTT
>TRBJ2-2|TRBV19|.|.
CASSIGRSSGELFF
TGTGCCAGTAGTATAGGCCGCAGTTCGGGGGAGCTGTTTTTT
>TRBJ1-2|TRBV3-1/TRBV3-2|TRBD1|.
CASSQEYRGFYTF
TGTGCCAGCAGCCAAGAATACAGGGGATTCTACACCTTC
>TRBJ2-7|TRBV11-2|.|.
CASSSGRGAYEQYF
TGTGCCAGCAGCTCAGGCCGGGGAGCCTACGAGCAGTACTTC
>TRBJ2-1|TRBV28|TRBD1|.
CASSLSSQGANEQFF
TGTGCCAGCAGTTTATCATCACAGGGGGCAAATGAGCAGTTCTTC
>TRBJ1-1|TRBV18|.|.
CASSPARAVNTEAFF
TGTGCCAGCTCACCGGCAAGGGCCGTGAACACTGAAGCTTTCTTT
>TRBJ1-3|TRBV25-1|.|.
CASSDPPGAGNTIYF
TGTGCCAGCAGTGATCCCCCGGGGGCTGGAAACACCATATATTTT
>TRBJ2-1|TRBV11-2|TRBD1|.
CASSLGQGAMNEQFF
TGTGCCAGCAGCTTAGGACAGGGGGCAATGAATGAGCAGTTCTTC
>TRBJ2-7|TRBV14|.|.
CASSPSGREQYF
TGTGCCAGCAGCCCGTCCGGTCGCGAGCAGTACTTC
>TRBJ2-3|TRBV5-8|.|.
CASSPGAGTNTDTQYF
TGTGCCAGCAGCCCCGGGGCCGGGACCAACACAGATACGCAGTATTTT
>TRBJ2-2|TRBV7-9|.|.
CASSLRGPSNTGELFF
TGTGCCAGCAGCTTACGGGGACCCTCTAACACCGGGGAGCTGTTTTTT
>TRBJ1-1|TRBV6-2/TRBV6-3|.|.
CASSYSSGLDTEAFF
TGTGCCAGCAGTTACTCTTCAGGGTTGGACACTGAAGCTTTCTTT
>TRBJ1-5|TRBV6-2/TRBV6-3|.|.
CASSWVGPSNQPQHF
TGTGCCAGCAGTTGGGTTGGGCCGAGCAATCAGCCCCAGCATTTT
>TRBJ1-4|TRBV6-5|.|.
CASSYGGRDIEKLFF
TGTGCCAGCAGTTACGGGGGACGGGACATTGAAAAACTGTTTTTT
>TRBJ1-1|TRBV4-1|TRBD1|once
CASSQGKGGYTEAFF
TGCGCCAGCAGCCAAGGAAAAGGGGGCTACACTGAAGCTTTCTTT
>TRBJ2-7|TRBV21-1|.|.
CASSKDPHYEQYF
TGTGCCAGCAGCAAAGACCCCCACTACGAGCAGTACTTC
>TRBJ2-5|TRBV14|TRBD1|.
CASSRRGGGETQYF
TGTGCCAGCAGCCGGAGAGGGGGCGGAGAGACCCAGTACTTC
>TRBJ1-5|TRBV28|TRBD1|once
CASSQGGGYSNQPQHF
TGTGCCAGCAGTCAGGGGGGAGGGTATAGCAATCAGCCCCAGCATTTT
>TRBJ1-2|TRBV11-2|.|.
CASSPDRNYGYTF
TGTGCCAGCAGCCCCGACAGAAACTATGGCTACACCTTC
>TRBJ2-5|TRBV27|.|.
CASSFISSGTKETQYF
TGTGCCAGCAGTTTCATCAGCAGCGGCACCAAAGAGACCCAGTACTTC
>TRBJ2-2|TRBV19|.|.
CATSGERAGELFF
TGTGCCACCTCCGGTGAACGAGCCGGGGAGCTGTTTTTT
>TRBJ2-3|TRBV2|.|.
CASSYSLSTDTQYF
TGTGCCAGCAGTTACAGCTTAAGCACAGATACGCAGTATTTT
>TRBJ2-2|TRBV29-1|TRBD2|.
CSVAPSGVTGELFF
TGCAGCGTTGCCCCTAGCGGGGTCACCGGGGAGCTGTTTTTT
>TRBJ1-1|TRBV5-1|.|.
CASSYYKGGNTEAFF
TGCGCCAGCAGCTACTATAAGGGGGGGAACACTGAAGCTTTCTTT
>TRBJ1-5|TRBV19|TRBD1|.
CASSIGQGGPPQHF
TGTGCCAGTAGTATCGGACAGGGCGGCCCCCCCCAGCATTTT
>TRBJ2-5|TRBV7-2|.|.
CASSLPVETQYF
TGTGCCAGCAGCTTACCGGTCGAGACCCAGTACTTC
>TRBJ1-3|TRBV9|TRBD1|.
CASSVEGASGNTIYF
TGTGCCAGCAGCGTAGAGGGGGCAAGTGGAAACACCATATATTTT
>TRBJ1-1|TRBV7-9|.|once
CASRPTGNTEAFF
TGTGCCAGCAGACCCACAGGGAACACTGAAGCTTTCTTT